Given below is one T cell receptor beta chain in context. Sequenced by immunoSEQ multiplex PCR; TCRdb stores in-frame clones only, minus some. This sample has 200,000 to 250,000 clones, with around 84% found just once. The data are from a study of blood T cell repertoires in COVID-19. This CDR3 contains 13 residues. Germline V gene sequence: CDR1 SEHNR, CDR2 FQNEAQ (reference sequence). The trim removed 5 bases at V and 10 bases at J, leaving 3 bases unmatched. The genes are TRBV7-9 and TRBJ1-6, with 9 bases identical to TRBD1. The TCR originated in a woman of 80 years or more with active or convalescent COVID-19. Sequenced material: peripheral blood. The CDR3 loop is CASSRTGDSPLHF. The CDR3, as DNA: TGTGCCAGCAGCCGGACAGGGGACTCACCCCTCCACTTT. Full variable domain (remainder filled in from reference TRBV7-9 and TRBJ1-6): DTGVSQNPRHKITKRGQNVTFRCDPISEHNRLYWYRQTLGQGPEFLTYFQNEAQLEKSRLLSDRFSAERPKGSFSTLEIQRTEQGDSAMYLCASSRTGDSPLHFGNGTRLTVT.